This T cell receptor (beta chain) was observed in a study of T cell responses to AZD1222 COVID-19 vaccine. Study-level points and caveats: Baseline seropositives among AZD1222 recipients totaled only 5 or 6. Clonal diversity may have been underestimated, and the donors were mostly white British, with more females than males.

Second doses that came at about 4 or about 12 weeks were put together. Sequenced by immunoSEQ multiplex PCR; TCRdb stores in-frame clones only, minus some. The table includes 75,000 to 85,000 clones, about 83% detected once. With respect to this clone: Its antigen is undetermined.

The CDR3 spans 16 residues. Germline V gives CDR1 KGHSH, CDR2 LQKENI. Trimming cost V 0 bases and J 12 bases, with 21 bases left between them. The TCR originated in an adult who received the AZD1222 COVID-19 vaccine. The chain couples TRBV18 to TRBJ1-5, with a weak D call TRBD1 (6 bases). Specimen: peripheral blood, collected 28 days after the second AZD1222 dose. CDR3 in amino acids: CASSPPGAASGLLQHF. DNA of the CDR3: TGTGCCAGCTCACCACCGGGGGCTGCTTCAGGTCTACTCCAGCATTTT. The whole variable domain, remainder taken from reference TRBV18 and TRBJ1-5, is NAGVMQNPRHLVRRRGQEARLRCSPMKGHSHVYWYRQLPEEGLKFMVYLQKENIIDESGMPKERFSAEFPKEGPSILRIQQVVRGDSAAYFCASSPPGAASGLLQHFGDGTRLSIL.